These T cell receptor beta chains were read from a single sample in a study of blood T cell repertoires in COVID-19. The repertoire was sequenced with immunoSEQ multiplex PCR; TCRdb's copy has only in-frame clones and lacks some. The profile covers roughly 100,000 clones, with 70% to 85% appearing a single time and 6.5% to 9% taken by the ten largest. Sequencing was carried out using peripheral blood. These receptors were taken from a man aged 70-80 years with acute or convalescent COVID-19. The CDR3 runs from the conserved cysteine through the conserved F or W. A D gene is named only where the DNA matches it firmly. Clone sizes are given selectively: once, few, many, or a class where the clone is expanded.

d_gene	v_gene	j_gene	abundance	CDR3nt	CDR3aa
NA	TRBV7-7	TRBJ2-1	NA	TGTGCTAGCAGCTTTGAACTAGTATCCTACAATGAGCAGTTCTTC	CASSFELVSYNEQFF
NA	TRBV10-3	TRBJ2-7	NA	TGTGCCATCACTGCAGGGGGGAGCTCCTACGAGCAGTACTTC	CAITAGGSSYEQYF
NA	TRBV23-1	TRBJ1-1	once	TGCGCCAGCAGTCCGTTAAGGGGAATACCCCCCCGAGCTTCTGAAGCTTTCTTT	CASSPLRGIPPRASEAFF
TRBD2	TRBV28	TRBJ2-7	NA	TGTGCCAGCAGCCGACTAGCGGGAGGTCAGTACTTC	CASSRLAGGQYF
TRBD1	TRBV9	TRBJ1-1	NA	TGTGCCAGCAGCACCTGGGACAGGGGGATCGGGAACACTGAAGCTTTCTTT	CASSTWDRGIGNTEAFF
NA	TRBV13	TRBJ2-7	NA	TGTGCCAGCAGCTTTTACGACAGCTACGAGCAGTACTTC	CASSFYDSYEQYF
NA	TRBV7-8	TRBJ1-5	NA	TGTGCCAGCAGCTTAGGGATTCAGGGTCGTTATAGCAATCAGCCCCAGCATTTT	CASSLGIQGRYSNQPQHF
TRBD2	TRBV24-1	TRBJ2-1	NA	TGTGCCACCAGTGATAGGCTAGCGGGAGTATGGAATGAGCAGTTCTTC	CATSDRLAGVWNEQFF
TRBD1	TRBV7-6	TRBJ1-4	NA	TGTGCCAGCAGCTTGTCAACCGGACAGGGTGAAAAACTGTTTTTT	CASSLSTGQGEKLFF
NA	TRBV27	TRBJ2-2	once	TGTGCCAGCAGTTTAGCCTCCGGACAGACGAACACCGGGGAGCTGTTTTTT	CASSLASGQTNTGELFF
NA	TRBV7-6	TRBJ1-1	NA	TGTGCCAGCAGCTTAGCGCGGGACGGGAACACTGAAGCTTTCTTT	CASSLARDGNTEAFF
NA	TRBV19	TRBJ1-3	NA	TGTGCCAGTAGTATGGCAGGGGGAAACACCATATATTTT	CASSMAGGNTIYF
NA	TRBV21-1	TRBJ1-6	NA	TGTGCCAGCAACCAGAGGGAGGGGTCGGGGTATAATTCACCCCTCCACTTT	CASNQREGSGYNSPLHF
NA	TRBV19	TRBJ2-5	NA	TGTGCCAGTAGCCCTCAGTACCAAGAGACCCAGTACTTC	CASSPQYQETQYF
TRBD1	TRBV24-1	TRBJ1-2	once	TGTGCCACCGAAAGCTCCGGGACAGGGGGCAGGGGTGGAGGCTACACCTTC	CATESSGTGGRGGGYTF
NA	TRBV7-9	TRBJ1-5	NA	TGTGCCAGCAGCTTAGGCATAGGCAATCAGCCCCAGCATTTT	CASSLGIGNQPQHF
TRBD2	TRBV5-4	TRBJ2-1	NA	TGTGCCAGCAGCTCCGCTAGCGGGAAATACAATGAGCAGTTCTTC	CASSSASGKYNEQFF
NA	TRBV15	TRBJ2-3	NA	TGTGCCACCAGCAGAGATGGGAAAGGGCAGGGTAGGGGAGATACGCAGTATTTT	CATSRDGKGQGRGDTQYF
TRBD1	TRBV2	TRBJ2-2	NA	TGTGCCAGCAGTAGAGACAGGGCGGGCACCGGGGAGCTGTTTTTT	CASSRDRAGTGELFF
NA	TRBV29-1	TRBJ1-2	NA	TGCAGCGTTTACTCACCCCAGGAGGGGCATGGCTACACCTTC	CSVYSPQEGHGYTF
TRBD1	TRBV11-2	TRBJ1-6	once	TGTGCCAGCAGCTACTCCGGGACAGGGAATTCACCCCTCCACTTT	CASSYSGTGNSPLHF
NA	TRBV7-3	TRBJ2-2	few	TGTGCCAGCAGCTCGGGAGTTCGCGGGGAGCTGTTTTTT	CASSSGVRGELFF
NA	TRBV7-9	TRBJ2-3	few	TGTGCCAGCAGCCCCAAGACTAGATTTGGGGATACGCAGTATTTT	CASSPKTRFGDTQYF
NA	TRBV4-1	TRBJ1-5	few	TGCGCCAGCAGCCTTCAAGAGGCCGGGATCAGCAATCAGCCCCAGCATTTT	CASSLQEAGISNQPQHF
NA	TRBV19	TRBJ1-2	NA	TGTGCCAGTAGTATGAGCAACTATGGCTACACCTTC	CASSMSNYGYTF
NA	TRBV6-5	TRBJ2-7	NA	TGTGCCAGCAGCGGACTCCGGGGAGAGCAGTACTTC	CASSGLRGEQYF
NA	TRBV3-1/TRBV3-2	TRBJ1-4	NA	TGTGCCAGCAGCTTCGAAGGGAGGGAAAAACTGTTTTTT	CASSFEGREKLFF
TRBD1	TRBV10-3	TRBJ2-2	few	TGTGCCATCAGCGGACAGGGGGCGAACACCGGGGAGCTGTTTTTT	CAISGQGANTGELFF
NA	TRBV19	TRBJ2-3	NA	TGTGCCAGTAGTCAGGGGATCCTGACCAGCCAGTATTTT	CASSQGILTSQYF
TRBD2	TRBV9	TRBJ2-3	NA	TGTGCCAGCAGCGCGCCCTTTAGCGGGGTAGTTGATACGCAGTATTTT	CASSAPFSGVVDTQYF
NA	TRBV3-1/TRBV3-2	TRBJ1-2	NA	TGTGCCAGCAGCCAATCCCGGGACATTACTGGCTACACCTTC	CASSQSRDITGYTF
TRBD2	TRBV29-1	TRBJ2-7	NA	TGCAGCGCCTCTCGGGCGGGAGGGGGAGTCGAGCAGTACTTC	CSASRAGGGVEQYF
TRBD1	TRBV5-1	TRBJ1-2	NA	TGCGCCAGCAGCCTTCAGGGGGCCGAGGGCTACACCTTC	CASSLQGAEGYTF
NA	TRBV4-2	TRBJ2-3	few	TGTGCCAGCAGCCAAGAAATCGCCGGGACTCAGGGCTATACGCAGTATTTT	CASSQEIAGTQGYTQYF
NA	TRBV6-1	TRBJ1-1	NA	TGTGCCAGCAGTGAAGCGCTCGTACAGTTGGTATTGGACACTGAAGCTTTCTTT	CASSEALVQLVLDTEAFF
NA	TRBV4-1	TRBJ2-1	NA	TGCGCCAGCAGCCAAGATCCCTCCCCGTCCAATGAGCAGTTCTTC	CASSQDPSPSNEQFF